One and the same sample provided the 8 T cell receptor beta chains below, sequenced in a study of T-cell reconstitution after alpha-beta-depleted transplantation in children. Unique molecular identifiers were incorporated when the TCRbeta library was constructed. TCRdb reanalysed the PCR reads using MiXCR and keeps one entry per CDR3 protein. The sample lists a few hundred thousand distinct CDR3 sequences; roughly 20% were seen once. The input for sequencing was PBMCs from the stem cell graft donor, taken from the stem cell graft. The receptor source for this set is a human donor who donated a stem cell graft to a child with acute myeloid leukemia.

This clonotype was counted many times. V gene TRBV6-2 or TRBV6-3 combines with J gene TRBJ2-1; 13 bases match TRBD2. The CDR3 loop spans 14 amino acids. Germline trimming cut 8 bases from V and 5 bases from J; bases unmatched to any gene: 3. CDR1 MNHEY and CDR2 SVGEGT come from the germline V gene. The DNA for the CDR3 is TGTGCCAGCCTACTAGCGGGAGGGCACAATGAGCAGTTCTTC. It is translated as CASLLAGGHNEQFF.

This clonotype was observed a handful of times. V is TRBV25-1 and J is TRBJ2-3, with D possibly TRBD2 on 6 matching bases. CDR3 size: 15 residues. V dropped 4 bases and J dropped 0 bases, with 11 bases sitting between them. CDR1 is MGHDK and CDR2 is SYGVNS in the germline V gene. The CDR3 region is CASSGPEGSTDTQYF. The CDR3 coding sequence is TGTGCCAGCAGTGGACCGGAGGGGAGCACAGATACGCAGTATTTT.

This clonotype was seen ten or more times. V and J are TRBV20-1 and TRBJ1-6, with a possible D match to TRBD1 (6 bases). The V end was cut by 2 bases, the J end by 6 bases, with 11 bases between. The CDR3 has 14 amino acids. The germline CDR1 and CDR2 sequences are DFQATT and SNEGSKA (reference sequence). CDR3 region: CSARPQGTNSPLHF. The DNA for the CDR3 is TGCAGTGCTAGACCTCAGGGGACTAATTCACCCCTCCACTTT.

Details on this clonotype: Lacking the conserved final phenylalanine or tryptophan, this CDR3 likely reflects a read error. The chain couples TRBV7-7 to TRBJ2-1; 8 nucleotides agree with TRBD1. The CDR3 has 15 residues. J gave up 3 bases and V 1 base, and 2 bases lay outside the gene matches. CDR1 and CDR2 (germline): SSHAT, FNYEAQ (reference sequence). CDR3 nucleotides: TGTGCCAGCAGCTTAGGGACAGGGAGCTACAATGAGCAGTTCCTC. It specifies CASSLGTGSYNEQFL.

This clonotype was counted many times. V and J are TRBV12-3 or TRBV12-4 and TRBJ2-5, with D maybe TRBD1 (6 bases). CDR3 size: 13 residues. Trimming stripped 3 bases from V and 3 bases from J, with 8 bases between. CDR3 sequence reads: CASSFQGKETQYF. The CDR3 DNA is TGTGCCAGCAGTTTCCAGGGGAAAGAGACCCAGTACTTC.

Many counts were recorded for this clonotype. The chain carries TRBV20-1 and TRBJ1-1; 7 nucleotides match TRBD1. Germline V gives CDR1 DFQATT, CDR2 SNEGSKA (reference sequence). The CDR3 totals 15 residues. The ends lost 6 bases at V and 7 bases at J; junction bases unmatched: 17. The CDR3 DNA follows: TGCAGTGCCGCCCGTTTGACAGGGCCTGGTGATGAAGCTTTCTTT. Translated, it gives CSAARLTGPGDEAFF.

The rearrangement joins TRBV11-2 to TRBJ2-1, with TRBD2 identical over 10 bases. V gave up 5 bases and J gave up 5 bases; unmatched junction bases: 12. This CDR3 is built from 17 residues. In germline, CDR1 is SGHAT, CDR2 FQNNGV. The CDR3 here is CASSGGRGLAADNEQFF. In DNA, the CDR3 is TGTGCCAGCAGCGGGGGACGTGGACTAGCGGCCGACAATGAGCAGTTCTTC. Using reference TRBV11-2 and TRBJ2-1 for the parts outside the CDR3, the full variable domain is EAGVAQSPRYKIIEKRQSVAFWCNPISGHATLYWYQQILGQGPKLLIQFQNNGVVDDSQLPKDRFSAERLKGVDSTLKIQPAKLEDSAVYLCASSGGRGLAADNEQFFGPGTRLTVL.

V is TRBV30 and J is TRBJ2-7; 8 nucleotides agree with TRBD1. This CDR3 has 14 residues. The V gene end was trimmed by 5 bases and the J gene end by 4 bases; junction bases not matched to a gene: 10. In germline, CDR1 is GTSNPN, CDR2 SVGIG (reference sequence). Here the CDR3 DNA reads TGTGCCTGGGGATTTCACAGGGGGTCGTACGAGCAGTACTTC. It specifies CAWGFHRGSYEQYF.